The rows below give T cell receptor beta chains drawn from one sample of a study of glioma-infiltrating T cells after dendritic cell vaccination. Measured with immunoSEQ multiplex PCR; TCRdb has only the in-frame clones, and not every one. The table lists about 73,000 clones, roughly 82% of them singletons, with around 2.3% in the top ten. The material was blood, obtained before dendritic cell vaccination. These receptor sequences come from a human donor with glioblastoma. Both conserved end residues are part of each CDR3. The D gene is left open where the match is weak. Expanded clones get a size class; other rows say once, few or many, or leave the size out.

clone size: -
V gene: TRBV7-9
J gene: TRBJ2-7
D gene: TRBD1
CDR3 DNA: TGTGCCAGCAGGCCCACAGGGGGCTCCTACGAGCAGTACTTC
CDR3 protein: CASRPTGGSYEQYF

clone size: -
V gene: TRBV7-6
J gene: TRBJ2-1
D gene: TRBD2
CDR3 DNA: TGTGCCAGCAGCCCCAAGCTAGCGGGATCGGATGAGCAGTTCTTC
CDR3 protein: CASSPKLAGSDEQFF

clone size: few
V gene: TRBV9
J gene: TRBJ2-1
D gene: TRBD2
CDR3 DNA: TGTGCCAGCAGCGTAGCGTTGCTAGCGGGGGCCTACAATGAGCAGTTCTTC
CDR3 protein: CASSVALLAGAYNEQFF

clone size: few
V gene: TRBV10-2
J gene: TRBJ2-7
D gene: TRBD1
CDR3 DNA: TGCGCCAGCAGTGAGTCGAGGGACAGGCCCACCTACGAGCAGTACTTC
CDR3 protein: CASSESRDRPTYEQYF

clone size: -
V gene: TRBV19
J gene: TRBJ2-1
D gene: -
CDR3 DNA: TGTGCCAGTAGTTTAAGGGGGAATGAGCAGTTCTTC
CDR3 protein: CASSLRGNEQFF

clone size: -
V gene: TRBV18
J gene: TRBJ1-2
D gene: TRBD1
CDR3 DNA: TGTGCCAGCTCACCTTTCCGGGAACACCACCCTCCGGACAGGGGCATTGGCTATGGCTACACCTTC
CDR3 protein: CASSPFREHHPPDRGIGYGYTF

clone size: -
V gene: TRBV7-8
J gene: TRBJ1-3
D gene: TRBD1
CDR3 DNA: TGTGCCACCACAGGGGGAATCTCTGGAAACACCATATATTTT
CDR3 protein: CATTGGISGNTIYF

clone size: -
V gene: TRBV28
J gene: TRBJ1-2
D gene: -
CDR3 DNA: TGTGCCAGCGGGGGTGGGGGGGTCTATGGCTACACCTTC
CDR3 protein: CASGGGGVYGYTF

clone size: -
V gene: TRBV5-1
J gene: TRBJ2-2
D gene: -
CDR3 DNA: TGCGCCAGCAGCCCAGACAATATCGCGACCGGGGAGCTGTTTTTT
CDR3 protein: CASSPDNIATGELFF

clone size: -
V gene: TRBV13
J gene: TRBJ1-3
D gene: -
CDR3 DNA: TGTGCCAGCAGCTCCGGTGCGGGGGTCTCTGGAAACACCATATATTTT
CDR3 protein: CASSSGAGVSGNTIYF

clone size: -
V gene: TRBV5-1
J gene: TRBJ2-1
D gene: -
CDR3 DNA: TGCGCCAGCAGCTCCGTCCCAGGGGTCGCATACAATGAGCAGTTCTTC
CDR3 protein: CASSSVPGVAYNEQFF

clone size: -
V gene: TRBV19
J gene: TRBJ2-2
D gene: -
CDR3 DNA: TGTGCCAGTAGTACAGACCTTAACACCGGGGAGCTGTTTTTT
CDR3 protein: CASSTDLNTGELFF

clone size: -
V gene: TRBV4-1
J gene: TRBJ2-5
D gene: -
CDR3 DNA: TGCGCCAGCAGCCAGGAACCGTTTCAGGGGATGGAGACCCAGTACTTC
CDR3 protein: CASSQEPFQGMETQYF

clone size: few
V gene: TRBV9
J gene: TRBJ1-2
D gene: -
CDR3 DNA: TGTGCCAGCAGCGTAGGAGGGAATGCTAACTATGGCTACACCTTC
CDR3 protein: CASSVGGNANYGYTF

clone size: -
V gene: TRBV5-6
J gene: TRBJ2-2
D gene: -
CDR3 DNA: TGTGCCAGCAGCTTGGGGCAGGGGTTGCCCGGGGAGCTGTTTTTT
CDR3 protein: CASSLGQGLPGELFF

clone size: -
V gene: TRBV2
J gene: TRBJ1-5
D gene: -
CDR3 DNA: TGTGCCAGCAACATACTAGGTAGTCAGCCCCAGCATTTT
CDR3 protein: CASNILGSQPQHF

clone size: -
V gene: TRBV6-1
J gene: TRBJ1-2
D gene: TRBD1
CDR3 DNA: TGTGCCAGCAGAAGGACAGGGGAAAACTATGGCTACACCTTC
CDR3 protein: CASRRTGENYGYTF

clone size: once
V gene: TRBV5-1
J gene: TRBJ1-1
D gene: -
CDR3 DNA: TGCGCCAGCAGCTTGGGAGAAAGGGGTATGAACACTGAAGCTTTCTTT
CDR3 protein: CASSLGERGMNTEAFF

clone size: -
V gene: TRBV7-2
J gene: TRBJ2-2
D gene: -
CDR3 DNA: TGTGCCAGCAGCCTCGAGCGGACCGGGGAGCTGTTTTTT
CDR3 protein: CASSLERTGELFF

clone size: few
V gene: TRBV6-5
J gene: TRBJ1-2
D gene: TRBD1
CDR3 DNA: TGTGCCAGCAGTTACGTCAGGACAGGGGGAAGCTATGGCTACACCTTC
CDR3 protein: CASSYVRTGGSYGYTF

clone size: -
V gene: TRBV5-1
J gene: TRBJ1-1
D gene: -
CDR3 DNA: TGCGCCAGCAGCTTCTCGGAGGGCACTGAAGCTTTCTTT
CDR3 protein: CASSFSEGTEAFF

clone size: -
V gene: TRBV12-5
J gene: TRBJ2-3
D gene: TRBD1
CDR3 DNA: TGTGCTAGTGGTCTGGACAGGGGATGGACAGATACGCAGTATTTT
CDR3 protein: CASGLDRGWTDTQYF

clone size: -
V gene: TRBV10-3
J gene: TRBJ2-2
D gene: -
CDR3 DNA: TGTGCCATCAGTGAGGCCCGGAGCACCGGGGAGCTGTTTTTT
CDR3 protein: CAISEARSTGELFF